This T cell receptor beta chain originates from a study of blood T cell repertoires in COVID-19. CDR3 length: 13 residues. V gave up 6 bases and J gave up 4 bases; unmatched junction bases: 2. Germline V gene data show CDR1 as LNHDA and CDR2 as SQIVND (reference sequence). The method was immunoSEQ multiplex PCR; TCRdb's version includes in-frame clones alone and lacks a portion of them. The table lists 40,000 or so clones, roughly 90% of them singletons. This sequence joins TRBV19 and TRBJ1-3, with TRBD1 matching 8 bases. The source material was peripheral blood. The sequence was obtained from a human donor in a cohort sampled during active COVID-19. For the CDR3, the DNA is TGTGCCAGTAGCACAGGGGGAGGAAACACCATATATTTT. It encodes CASSTGGGNTIYF.